A single sample is the source of the 5 T cell receptor beta chains below, sequenced in a study of vaccination effects on CD4 cells after COVID-19. Profiled with immunoSEQ multiplex PCR; TCRdb holds only in-frame clones, not every one. The sample has 70,000 or so clones, about 73% seen once. No antigen has been identified for these receptors. Culturing for 9 to 10 days preceded CD4+ T cell isolation. Subjects were given two BNT162b2 or mRNA-1273 vaccine doses. The sample was CD4+ T cells from PBMCs cultured without peptide, taken after COVID-19 vaccination. The receptors shown here come from a human donor who received a COVID-19 vaccine.

The chain combines TRBV28 with TRBJ2-3; D possibly corresponds to TRBD2 (7 bases). This CDR3 has 15 residues. V lost 7 bases to trimming and J lost 3 bases, with 17 bases between them. The germline V gene has CDR1 MDHEN and CDR2 SYDVKM. The DNA of the CDR3 is TGTGCCAGCAAAGGGGGGGGGCTGAGAACAGATACGCAGTATTTT. Amino acids: CASKGGGLRTDTQYF.

This clone was detected only a few times. This chain uses TRBV7-3 with TRBJ2-1, with D perhaps matching TRBD2 (5 bases). The germline V gene has CDR1 SGHTA and CDR2 FQGTGA. The V end was cut by 0 bases, the J end by 13 bases, with 13 bases between. This CDR3 comprises 13 residues. CDR3 nucleotide sequence: TGTGCCAGCAGCTTAACGAGTACTAGACCCCAGTTCTTC. Amino acid sequence: CASSLTSTRPQFF.

V gene TRBV7-9 combines with J gene TRBJ2-4; D call uncertain. This CDR3 comprises 16 residues. V was trimmed by 4 bases and J by 1 base, leaving 14 bases between them. Germline loops: CDR1 SEHNR, CDR2 FQNEAQ (reference sequence). In nucleotides, the CDR3 is TGTGCCAGCAGCTCCACCACGAGGCCTGCCAAAAACATTCAGTACTTC. This gives the protein CASSSTTRPAKNIQYF.

For the CDR3, the DNA is TGTGTCCGACGACAGTCAACTAATGAAAAACTGTTTTTT. Translation: CVRRQSTNEKLFF. The chain couples TRBV2 to TRBJ1-4; the D gene is possibly TRBD1 (5 bases). The CDR3 is made up of 13 amino acids. The germline V gene encodes CDR1 SNHLY and CDR2 FYNNEI. Combining the CDR3 with reference TRBV2 and TRBJ1-4 gives the whole variable domain EPEVTQTPSHQVTQMGQEVILRCVPISNHLYFYWYRQILGQKVEFLVSFYNNEISEKSEIFDDQFSVERPDGSNFTLKIRSTKLEDSAMYFCVRRQSTNEKLFFGSGTQLSVL.

This clone was observed a handful of times. The chain couples TRBV5-1 to TRBJ1-1; D is unclear. Trimming cost V 0 bases and J 2 bases, with 11 bases left between them. The CDR3 spans 15 residues. Germline values: CDR1 SGHRS, CDR2 YFSETQ. Written as DNA, the CDR3 is TGCGCCAGCAGCTTGGGGCCAGGACTAAACACTGAAGCTTTCTTT. Protein sequence: CASSLGPGLNTEAFF.